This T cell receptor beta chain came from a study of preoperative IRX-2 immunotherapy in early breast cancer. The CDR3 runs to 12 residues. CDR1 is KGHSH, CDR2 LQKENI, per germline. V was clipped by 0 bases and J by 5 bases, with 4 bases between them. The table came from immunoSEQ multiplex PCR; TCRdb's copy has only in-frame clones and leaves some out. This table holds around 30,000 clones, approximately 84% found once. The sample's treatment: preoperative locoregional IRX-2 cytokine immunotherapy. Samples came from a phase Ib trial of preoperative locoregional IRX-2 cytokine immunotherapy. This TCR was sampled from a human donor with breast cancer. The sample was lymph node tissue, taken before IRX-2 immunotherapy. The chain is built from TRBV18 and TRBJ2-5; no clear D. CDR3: CASSPPDETQYF. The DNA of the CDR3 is TGTGCCAGCTCACCACCGGACGAGACCCAGTACTTC.